This T cell receptor (beta chain) was identified during a study of cytomegalovirus exposure and HLA in healthy donors. Whole-study findings and limits: Many donors shared some public TCRs, even though most TCR sequences were rare. Through in vitro validation, three CMV-associated chains were shown to be specific for CMV antigens.

CDR3 length equals 14 residues. Per the germline V gene, CDR1 is GTSNPN and CDR2 is SVGIG (reference sequence). J was trimmed by 6 bases and V by 3 bases; bases with no gene match: 7. At least ten counts were recorded for this clone. What it binds is not known. Sequenced by immunoSEQ multiplex PCR; TCRdb stores in-frame clones only, minus some. Among some 130,000 clones listed, approximately 84% were seen once. Input material: PBMCs. The chain recombines TRBV30 with TRBJ2-7, with 11 bases matching TRBD2. This clonotype originated in a man younger than 45 in good health and CMV-seropositive. Here the CDR3 reads CAWRTLAGGGEQYF. In DNA, the CDR3 is TGTGCCTGGAGGACTCTAGCGGGAGGTGGCGAGCAGTACTTC.